The 27 T cell receptor beta chains below were found in one sample sequenced in a study of tissue T cells after allogeneic stem cell transplantation. Method: immunoSEQ multiplex PCR; TCRdb's copy keeps in-frame clones and lacks some. The profile shows 20,000 to 25,000 clones, roughly 72% of them singletons. The sequenced sample consisted of spleen. Receptor source: a female BALB/c mouse in good health. The MHC haplotype of this mouse line is H2-d.

As to this clone: Germline and genes here are mouse. The observed sequence ends 1 residue before the CDR3 terminus, with the missing tail filled in from the germline J gene. The chain carries TRBV3 and TRBJ1-4; 10 nucleotides align to TRBD1. The germline CDR1 and CDR2 sequences are SNHLY and FYNGKV (reference sequence). The CDR3 has 16 residues. The trim removed 4 bases at V and 3 bases at J, leaving 5 bases unmatched. The sequenced CDR3 bases are TGTGCCAGCAGCTCCCGACAGGGGGCGCCCAACGAAAGATTATTT. Translating it yields CASSSRQGAPNERLF. The full CDR3 sequence reads CASSSRQGAPNERLFF. Based on the CDR3 plus reference TRBV3 and TRBJ1-4, the full variable domain is GPKVLQIPSHQIIDMGQMVTLNCDPVSNHLYFYWYKQILGQQMEFLVNFYNGKVMEKSKLFKDQFSVERPDGSYFTLKIQPTALEDSAVYFCASSSRQGAPNERLFFGHGTKLSVL.

About this clone itself: The gene names here belong to mouse. The read gets to within 1 residue of the CDR3 end, and the germline J gene fills in the rest. The rearrangement joins TRBV5 to TRBJ2-7; TRBD2 matches at 11 bases. V was pared by 4 bases and J by 4 bases, with 3 bases of the junction left unmatched. Germline values: CDR1 LGHNA, CDR2 YNLKQL (reference sequence). This CDR3 comprises 14 residues. CDR3 in amino acids: CASSRGLGGYEQYF. Incomplete CDR3 DNA: TGTGCCAGCAGCCGCGGACTGGGGGGTTATGAACAGTAC.

Comment on this clone: The listed genes are named as in mouse. The CDR3 end lies 1 residue beyond the end of the read and is filled in from the germline J gene. The rearrangement links TRBV1 to TRBJ2-1; 9 bases fit TRBD1. The CDR3 covers 14 residues. The V gene's germline CDR1 is NSQYPW and CDR2 LRSPGD (reference sequence). The junction had 2 bases not matched to a gene; V was cut back by 1 base and J by 7 bases. The sequenced part of the CDR3 DNA is TGCACCTGCAGTGCAGGGACAGGGGCGGCTGAGCAGTTC. Residues: CTCSAGTGAAEQF. Given in full, the CDR3 is CTCSAGTGAAEQFF.

Remarks on this clone: Gene labels here are mouse ones. The read terminates 1 residue before the CDR3 end, so the remaining end is supplied by the germline J gene. This chain uses TRBV19 with TRBJ1-4; 8 positions match TRBD1. V gave up 5 bases and J gave up 4 bases; unmatched junction bases: 4. Germline CDR1 reads FNHDT; CDR2 reads SITEND (reference sequence). The CDR3 extends over 14 amino acids. The part of the CDR3 DNA that was read is TGTGCCAGCAGGCCTACAGGGGGCAACGAAAGATTATTT. It specifies CASRPTGGNERLF. The entire CDR3 protein is CASRPTGGNERLFF.

On this clone itself: These gene names are mouse names. The sequence runs out 1 residue before the end of the CDR3; the remainder is reconstructed from the germline J gene. The gene calls are TRBV13-1 and TRBJ1-1, with 8 bases that match TRBD1. The CDR3 runs 16 residues. J gave up 0 bases and V 0 bases, and 4 bases lay outside the gene matches. CDR1 and CDR2 (germline): NSHNY, SYGAGN. CDR3 DNA, as far as it was read: TGTGCCAGCAGTGATGCCCTGGGACAGGCAAACACAGAAGTCTTC. Its protein is CASSDALGQANTEVF. The full CDR3 is CASSDALGQANTEVFF.

As to this clone: Gene names denote mouse genes. The DNA ends 1 residue before the CDR3 does, and the rest of the CDR3 is filled in from the germline J gene. The chain recombines TRBV13-3 with TRBJ1-4; D is perhaps TRBD1 (6 bases). Germline CDR1 NNHDY, CDR2 SYVADS. The CDR3 contains 15 residues. Trimming cost V 2 bases and J 2 bases, with 10 bases left between them. CDR3 protein: CASSDRGLSNERLFF. Partial CDR3 DNA: TGTGCCAGCAGTGACAGGGGCCTATCCAACGAAAGATTATTT.

On this clone itself: Gene names denote mouse genes. The read terminates 1 residue before the CDR3 end, so the remaining end is supplied by the germline J gene. This chain joins TRBV19 and TRBJ2-5; maybe TRBD2 (7 bases). The V end was cut by 1 base, the J end by 3 bases, with 12 bases between. Germline V gives CDR1 FNHDT, CDR2 SITEND (reference sequence). The CDR3 is 15 amino acids. The part of the CDR3 DNA that was read is TGTGCCAGCAGTATACTGGGGGCGGGGCAAGACACCCAGTAC. Its protein is CASSILGAGQDTQY. The full CDR3 is CASSILGAGQDTQYF.

Comments on this clone: The germline and genes are mouse ones. The read is 1 residue too short to cover the CDR3 end, so that end is filled in from the germline J gene. The chain links TRBV13-2 to TRBJ2-3; the match to TRBD2 covers 10 bases. The J segment lost 1 base and the V segment lost 1 base, leaving 3 bases of the junction unmatched. Per the germline V gene, CDR1 is NNHNN and CDR2 is SYGAGS (reference sequence). This CDR3 contains 16 residues. The CDR3 DNA, read in part, is TGTGCCAGCGGTGATCTCTGGGGGGGCGGTGCAGAAACGCTGTAT. Translated: CASGDLWGGGAETLY. The CDR3 in full is CASGDLWGGGAETLYF.

With regard to this clone: Gene names are mouse gene names. Read data end 1 residue before the CDR3 end; the end is taken from the germline J gene. Other DNA sequences from this sample encode an identical CDR3 as well. This chain links TRBV29 with TRBJ2-3, with 9 bases identical to TRBD2. Germline V gives CDR1 MSHET, CDR2 SYDVDS. The CDR3 has 17 residues. V shed 0 bases and J 0 bases; nucleotides not matched to a gene: 4. CDR3 loop: CASSLSLGGSSAETLYF. The DNA read from the CDR3 is TGTGCTAGCAGTTTATCGCTGGGGGGGTCCAGTGCAGAAACGCTGTAT. The whole variable domain, filled in from reference TRBV29 and TRBJ2-3, reads DMKVTQMPRYLIKRMGENVLLECGQDMSHETMYWYRQDPGLGLQLIYISYDVDSNSEGDIPKGYRVSRKKREHFSLILDSAKTNQTSVYFCASSLSLGGSSAETLYFGSGTRLTVL.

This clone was observed a few times. Gene names denote mouse genes. The read falls 1 residue short of the CDR3 end, and the missing part is taken from the germline J gene. The V and J genes are TRBV1 and TRBJ2-7; 11 positions agree with TRBD2. This CDR3 region has 15 residues. Trimming cost V 4 bases and J 3 bases; bases outside gene matches: 5. Germline V lookup: CDR1 NSQYPW, CDR2 LRSPGD (reference sequence). The CDR3 DNA, read in part, is TGCACCTGCAGTGACCGGGACTGGGGGTTCTATGAACAGTAC. Translation: CTCSDRDWGFYEQY. The entire CDR3 is CTCSDRDWGFYEQYF.

Only a few counts were recorded for this clone. The gene names here belong to mouse. The CDR3 goes on 1 residue after the read ends, and that part is filled in from the germline J gene. The V call is TRBV5, the J call TRBJ2-7; TRBD1 agrees at 9 bases. The V gene's germline CDR1 is LGHNA and CDR2 YNLKQL (reference sequence). CDR3 length: 13 amino acids. The J segment lost 3 bases and the V segment lost 3 bases, leaving 0 bases of the junction unmatched. The CDR3 here is CASSQTGGYEQYF. CDR3 bases read: TGTGCCAGCAGCCAGACAGGGGGCTATGAACAGTAC.

Details on this clone: Genes and germline are mouse. The observed sequence ends 1 residue before the CDR3 terminus, with the missing tail filled in from the germline J gene. The chain links TRBV17 to TRBJ2-3; either TRBD1 or TRBD2 may fit D (6 bases each). The V gene's germline CDR1 is MNHDT and CDR2 YYDKIL. The germline V and J ends were trimmed by 0 bases and 1 base, with 11 bases remaining between them. The CDR3 has 16 residues. The CDR3 reads CASSRDWGRGAETLYF. CDR3 DNA, as far as it was read: TGTGCTAGCAGTAGAGATTGGGGGCGCGGTGCAGAAACGCTGTAT.

Concerning this clone: The germline and genes are mouse ones. The read comes to an end 1 residue before the CDR3 does, leaving the germline J gene to fill in the end. This rearrangement joins TRBV19 to TRBJ2-7; the match to TRBD1 covers 7 bases. The V and J ends lost 4 bases and 2 bases, in that order; junction bases with no gene match: 3. This CDR3 comprises 13 residues. Germline CDR1 and CDR2: FNHDT and SITEND (reference sequence). CDR3 DNA (partial): TGTGCCAGCAGTCCGACAGGGCCCTATGAACAGTAC. It specifies CASSPTGPYEQY. The CDR3 in its entirety is CASSPTGPYEQYF. Full variable domain (remainder filled in from reference TRBV19 and TRBJ2-7): GGIITQTPKFLIGQEGQKLTLKCQQNFNHDTMYWYRQDSGKGLRLIYYSITENDLQKGDLSEGYDASREKKSSFSLTVTSAQKNEMAVFLCASSPTGPYEQYFGPGTRLTVL.

Comments on this clone: Mouse names are used for the genes. CDR3 amino acids: CASSEGWGGARETLYF. The sequenced part of the CDR3 DNA is TGTGCCAGCAGTGAAGGCTGGGGGGGCGCGAGGGAAACGCTGTAT. The gene calls are TRBV13-3 and TRBJ2-3; 10 nucleotides match TRBD2. With the read ending 1 residue before the CDR3 end, the germline J gene is used to fill in that end. V trimming: 2 bases; J trimming: 6 bases; junction bases outside the gene matches: 9. CDR3 length: 16 amino acids. Germline CDR1 is NNHDY and CDR2 is SYVADS.

With regard to this clone: Any gene name here is a mouse gene name. The read finishes 1 residue shy of the CDR3 end, and the germline J gene is used to complete it. This chain uses TRBV29 with TRBJ2-5, with 9 positions matching TRBD2. Germline CDR1 MSHET, CDR2 SYDVDS. The CDR3 runs to 15 residues. The V and J ends lost 4 bases and 5 bases, in that order; junction bases with no gene match: 7. Here the CDR3 reads CASSSWGGARDTQYF. The CDR3 bases that were read are TGTGCTAGCAGTTCATGGGGGGGCGCTCGAGACACCCAGTAC.

With respect to this clone: Each gene name is a mouse one. The DNA read from the CDR3 is TGTGCCAGCAGTGGACTGGGGGAAAACACCTTGTAC. Translated: CASSGLGENTLY. The whole CDR3 reads CASSGLGENTLYF. The chain employs TRBV13-1 and TRBJ2-4; 9 bases fit TRBD2. The read comes to an end 1 residue before the CDR3 does, leaving the germline J gene to fill in the end. The CDR3 is made up of 13 amino acids. The trim removed 3 bases at V and 4 bases at J, leaving 0 bases unmatched. CDR1 and CDR2 from the germline V gene are NSHNY and SYGAGN.

About this clone: Mouse names are used for the genes. Read sequence stops 1 residue before the CDR3 end, and the germline J gene provides the missing end. The chain carries TRBV5 and TRBJ2-3; TRBD1 matches 9 bases. Germline V gives CDR1 LGHNA, CDR2 YNLKQL (reference sequence). The CDR3 has 15 amino acids. V lost 1 base and J lost 1; bases outside the gene matches: 0. The CDR3 loop reads CASSQGDRGAETLYF. The part of the CDR3 DNA that was read is TGTGCCAGCAGCCAAGGGGACAGGGGTGCAGAAACGCTGTAT.

About this clone itself: Genes here carry mouse names. The sequenced fragment ends 1 residue before the CDR3 boundary, so the rest is inferred from the germline J gene. The V call is TRBV13-2, the J call TRBJ2-4, with D perhaps being TRBD1 or TRBD2 (5 bases each). CDR1 is NNHNN and CDR2 is SYGAGS in the germline V gene (reference sequence). V dropped 1 base and J dropped 5 bases, with 11 bases sitting between them. This CDR3 has 14 amino acids. The sequenced CDR3 bases are TGTGCCAGCGGTGATAAGGGGCTGGGAAACACCTTGTAC. Translation: CASGDKGLGNTLY. The complete CDR3 reads CASGDKGLGNTLYF.

This clone turned up a few times. Mouse germline and gene names are used. With the read ending 1 residue before the CDR3 end, the germline J gene is used to fill in that end. The gene calls are TRBV13-1 and TRBJ1-3; 7 bases match TRBD1. V shed 0 bases, J shed 0 bases, and the junction held 3 bases outside the gene matches. Germline V CDR1 and CDR2: NSHNY, SYGAGN. The CDR3 is made up of 16 amino acids. Incomplete CDR3 DNA: TGTGCCAGCAGTGATGTGCCAGGGGGTTCTGGAAATACGCTCTAT. Amino acid sequence: CASSDVPGGSGNTLY. The whole CDR3 sequence reads CASSDVPGGSGNTLYF.

As to this clone: Mouse gene names and germline throughout. From the germline J gene comes the end of the CDR3, since the read stops 1 residue before it. This chain uses TRBV13-2 with TRBJ2-4; weak D call: TRBD1 (6 bases). Germline V lookup: CDR1 NNHNN, CDR2 SYGAGS (reference sequence). V lost 0 bases and J 4 bases, leaving 9 bases between the germline ends. The CDR3 has 14 amino acids. The covered CDR3 bases are TGTGCCAGCGGTGATGTAGGGGGAAAAAACACCTTGTAC. Translated: CASGDVGGKNTLY. The whole CDR3 sequence reads CASGDVGGKNTLYF.

Remarks on this clone: Genes and germline come from the mouse. The read gets to within 1 residue of the CDR3 end, and the germline J gene fills in the rest. The chain employs TRBV15 and TRBJ2-7; TRBD1 matches at 10 bases. V dropped 6 bases and J dropped 7; count of bases not matched to a gene: 3. In germline, CDR1 is SGHND, CDR2 FRSKSL. The CDR3 spans 12 residues. The CDR3: CASSPTGGEQYF. CDR3 DNA (partial): TGTGCCAGCAGCCCGACAGGGGGCGAACAGTAC.

A few counts support this clone. Mouse gene names apply. The CDR3 end is not reached by the read, which stops 1 residue before it; the germline J gene fills it in. The chain recombines TRBV17 with TRBJ2-7; maybe TRBD1 (6 bases). The CDR3 totals 14 residues. The germline V gene encodes CDR1 MNHDT and CDR2 YYDKIL. Trimming removed 2 bases at V and 5 bases at J, with 13 bases between. This CDR3 is CASSRTQGSDEQYF. The CDR3 bases that were read are TGTGCTAGCAGTAGAACCCAGGGGTCGGATGAACAGTAC.

About this clone: Gene names and germline match the mouse. The CDR3 end lies 1 residue beyond the end of the read and is filled in from the germline J gene. The chain joins TRBV19 to TRBJ2-7, with D possibly matching TRBD1 (6 bases). The germline V gene has CDR1 FNHDT and CDR2 SITEND (reference sequence). CDR3 length equals 12 residues. Trimming removed 4 bases from V and 2 bases from J, with 7 bases in between. CDR3 region: CASSWDTYEQYF. The sequenced CDR3 bases are TGTGCCAGCAGTTGGGACACCTATGAACAGTAC.

The sample holds a few counts of this clone. Gene names are mouse gene names. The DNA ends 1 residue before the CDR3 does, and the rest of the CDR3 is filled in from the germline J gene. The chain couples TRBV5 to TRBJ1-1; no reliable D call. Looked up from germline, CDR1 is LGHNA and CDR2 is YNLKQL (reference sequence). The germline V and J ends were trimmed by 4 bases and 3 bases, with 6 bases remaining between them. This CDR3 contains 12 residues. CDR3 residues: CASSRTDTEVFF. The part of the CDR3 DNA that was read is TGTGCCAGCAGCCGGACGGACACAGAAGTCTTC.

Concerning this clone itself: The genes are named according to mouse. The DNA ends 1 residue before the CDR3 does, and the rest of the CDR3 is filled in from the germline J gene. The chain uses TRBV19 and TRBJ1-1; D is unclear. The CDR3 extends over 12 amino acids. Trimming cost V 5 bases and J 3 bases, with 8 bases left between them. The germline CDR1 and CDR2 sequences are FNHDT and SITEND (reference sequence). CDR3 DNA, as far as it was read: TGTGCCAGCAGCCGTGGACACACAGAAGTCTTC. This encodes CASSRGHTEVF. The entire CDR3 reads CASSRGHTEVFF.

As concerns this clone: Genes and germline come from the mouse. Read data end 1 residue before the CDR3 end; the end is taken from the germline J gene. The J gene is TRBJ2-7, the V gene TRBV13-3, with 7 bases identical to TRBD2. CDR1 NNHDY and CDR2 SYVADS come from the germline V gene. V lost 2 bases and J lost 0; bases outside the gene matches: 2. This CDR3 spans 14 amino acids. CDR3 DNA, as far as it was read: TGTGCCAGCAGTGAGGGGGGGAGCTCCTATGAACAGTAC. This sequence encodes CASSEGGSSYEQY. The whole CDR3 is CASSEGGSSYEQYF.

As regards this clone: Any gene name here is a mouse gene name. The read gets to within 1 residue of the CDR3 end, and the germline J gene fills in the rest. The sample carries other DNA sequences with the same CDR3. The chain links TRBV29 to TRBJ2-3; no firm D call. The CDR3 is made up of 15 amino acids. Germline-derived CDR1 and CDR2 are MSHET and SYDVDS. The V gene lost 0 bases and the J gene lost 0 bases, with 7 bases spanning the gap. The part of the CDR3 DNA that was read is TGTGCTAGCAGTTTATCGGGTGGGAGTGCAGAAACGCTGTAT. Translating gives CASSLSGGSAETLY. The complete CDR3 sequence is CASSLSGGSAETLYF.